This is a list of T cell receptor beta chains from one sample in a study of blood T cell repertoires in COVID-19. Libraries were prepared by immunoSEQ multiplex PCR; TCRdb keeps only in-frame clonotypes and omits some of them. The sample has more than 200,000 clones, roughly 84% seen once. The sequencing sample was made of peripheral blood. These receptors originate from a man aged 50-60 years with active or convalescent COVID-19. Both conserved end residues are part of each CDR3. D genes are given only for firm matches. The size entry is marked missing in some rows and otherwise reads once, few, many or a size class.

clone_size	v_call	d_call	j_call	cdr3_length	cdr3_nt	cdr3_aa
once	TRBV15	TRBD2	TRBJ2-3	16	TGTGCCACCCGACGGGACCGTGGGGGGGGCACAGATACGCAGTATTTT	CATRRDRGGGTDTQYF
NA	TRBV4-2	NA	TRBJ1-4	16	TGTGCCAGCAGCCAAGATGGAACAGATGATAATGAAAAACTGTTTTTT	CASSQDGTDDNEKLFF
NA	TRBV30	NA	TRBJ2-3	11	TGTGCCTGGAGTTCCGGGGATACGCAGTATTTT	CAWSSGDTQYF
NA	TRBV4-3	TRBD1	TRBJ2-3	15	TGCGCCAGCAGCCAAGGGACAGGGCGCACAGATACGCAGTATTTT	CASSQGTGRTDTQYF
NA	TRBV19	TRBD1	TRBJ2-1	12	TGTGCCAGTTCTGGGGGGACAGGCTTCCAGTTCTTC	CASSGGTGFQFF
NA	TRBV30	NA	TRBJ1-1	15	TGTGCCTGGAGTGCCAGACGCAGGGTGAACACTGAAGCTTTCTTT	CAWSARRRVNTEAFF
NA	TRBV21-1	NA	TRBJ1-1	16	TGTGCCAGCAGCGGCCGGGACTCCCTGGGGAACACTGAAGCTTTCTTT	CASSGRDSLGNTEAFF
NA	TRBV2	NA	TRBJ1-4	16	TGTGCCAGCCTCCCCCTGGGGAGGGGGTGGGGTGAAAAACTGTTTTTT	CASLPLGRGWGEKLFF
NA	TRBV27	NA	TRBJ1-6	15	TGTGCCAGCAGTTTAAGGTGGGACTCCCGTTCACCCCTCCACTTT	CASSLRWDSRSPLHF
NA	TRBV30	NA	TRBJ1-1	14	TGTGCCTGGAGGGGGCAGGGGACGAACACTGAAGCTTTCTTT	CAWRGQGTNTEAFF
NA	TRBV7-2	NA	TRBJ2-5	11	TGTGCCAGCAGCTTTTCGGAGACCCAGTACTTC	CASSFSETQYF
NA	TRBV5-1	TRBD1	TRBJ2-2	16	TGCGCCAGCAGCTCCGGACAGGGGAGTATCACCGGGGAGCTGTTTTTT	CASSSGQGSITGELFF
NA	TRBV6-2/TRBV6-3	TRBD1	TRBJ2-1	15	TGTGCCAGCAGTAGTGACAGGGAGAGGGACAATGAGCAGTTCTTC	CASSSDRERDNEQFF
NA	TRBV12-3/TRBV12-4	TRBD1	TRBJ1-2	13	TGTGCCAGCAGTTTGCGGGACAGCCCGTCCTTTTACTTC	CASSLRDSPSFYF
NA	TRBV6-2/TRBV6-3	NA	TRBJ1-5	16	TGTGCCAGCAGTTTGCCTCAACAGGGTAGCAATCAGCCCCAGCATTTT	CASSLPQQGSNQPQHF
NA	TRBV2	NA	TRBJ2-1	11	TGTGCCAGTCAGGGTAGGAATGAGCAGTTCTTC	CASQGRNEQFF
once	TRBV12-3/TRBV12-4	NA	TRBJ2-1	13	TGTGCCAGCGGCAGGGACATCTGGTTGGAGCAGTTCTTC	CASGRDIWLEQFF
NA	TRBV30	NA	TRBJ1-3	13	TGTGCCTGGAGTAAAGGGGGAGGAAACACCATATATTTT	CAWSKGGGNTIYF
NA	TRBV5-3	TRBD1	TRBJ2-1	18	TGTGCCAGAAGCTTGCAAGATCAACCGGGACAGGGACCCAATGAGCAGTTCTTC	CARSLQDQPGQGPNEQFF
NA	TRBV6-2/TRBV6-3	NA	TRBJ2-1	19	TGTGCCAGCAGTTACTCGAAGGGCAGGGCTGGGACTCGCTACAATGAGCAGTTCTTC	CASSYSKGRAGTRYNEQFF
NA	TRBV29-1	NA	TRBJ2-3	14	TGCAGCGTTACCCCAGGGGGAGGTAGAGATACGCAGTATTTT	CSVTPGGGRDTQYF
NA	TRBV3-1/TRBV3-2	NA	TRBJ2-1	15	TGTGCCAGCAGCCAACAGGTGGTCTCCTACAATGAGCAGTTCTTC	CASSQQVVSYNEQFF
few	TRBV19	TRBD2	TRBJ2-4	14	TGTGCCAGTCGAACTAGCGGGGGGGCGAACATTCAGTACTTC	CASRTSGGANIQYF
NA	TRBV10-3	NA	TRBJ2-1	15	TGTGCCATCAGTGTACGGACAGCAACCTACAATGAGCAGTTCTTC	CAISVRTATYNEQFF
few	TRBV12-3/TRBV12-4	TRBD1	TRBJ1-5	13	TGTGCCAGCAGTTCAGGGGGGAATCAGCCCCAGCATTTT	CASSSGGNQPQHF
NA	TRBV18	NA	TRBJ2-7	15	TGTGCCAGCTCACCAATAAATAGGGGTACCTACGAGCAGTACTTC	CASSPINRGTYEQYF
NA	TRBV3-1/TRBV3-2	TRBD2	TRBJ2-2	16	TGTGCCAGCAGGGGCCTAGCGGGGACGAACACCGGGGAGCTGTTTTTT	CASRGLAGTNTGELFF